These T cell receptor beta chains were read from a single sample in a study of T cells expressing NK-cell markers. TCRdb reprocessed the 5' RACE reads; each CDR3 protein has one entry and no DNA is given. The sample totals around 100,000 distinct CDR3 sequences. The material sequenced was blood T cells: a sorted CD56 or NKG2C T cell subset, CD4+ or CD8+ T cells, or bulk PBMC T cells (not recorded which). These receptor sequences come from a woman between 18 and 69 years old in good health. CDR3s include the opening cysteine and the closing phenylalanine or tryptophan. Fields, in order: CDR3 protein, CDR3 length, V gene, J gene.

CDR3aa: CASSQVGPNQPQHF
len: 14
v_gene: TRBV4-1
j_gene: TRBJ1-5

CDR3aa: CASSSPKRTPNEQFF
len: 15
v_gene: TRBV12-3/TRBV12-4
j_gene: TRBJ2-1

CDR3aa: CTGREGISGELFF
len: 13
v_gene: TRBV20-1
j_gene: TRBJ2-2

CDR3aa: CASSAGLTRINEQFF
len: 15
v_gene: TRBV19
j_gene: TRBJ2-1

CDR3aa: CASSFSVAYEQYF
len: 13
v_gene: TRBV7-2
j_gene: TRBJ2-7

CDR3aa: CASSVATGGTYEQYF
len: 15
v_gene: TRBV9
j_gene: TRBJ2-7

CDR3aa: CASSRGSGSTGELFF
len: 15
v_gene: TRBV4-2
j_gene: TRBJ2-2

CDR3aa: CASARMNTEAFF
len: 12
v_gene: TRBV6-2/TRBV6-3
j_gene: TRBJ1-1

CDR3aa: CASSLTWGLAEHNEQFF
len: 17
v_gene: TRBV5-1
j_gene: TRBJ2-1

CDR3aa: CASSSPGRGRFGTEAFF
len: 17
v_gene: TRBV27
j_gene: TRBJ1-1

CDR3aa: CASSQDLEELPGTEAFF
len: 17
v_gene: TRBV4-3
j_gene: TRBJ1-1

CDR3aa: CSARDSWDYPLRDTQYF
len: 17
v_gene: TRBV20-1
j_gene: TRBJ2-3

CDR3aa: CATSRANVRAGNSPLHF
len: 17
v_gene: TRBV15
j_gene: TRBJ1-6

CDR3aa: CASTQGVRVTTEAFF
len: 15
v_gene: TRBV19
j_gene: TRBJ1-1

CDR3aa: CASSKQRTLDNEQFF
len: 15
v_gene: TRBV7-8
j_gene: TRBJ2-1

CDR3aa: CASRKSNEKLFF
len: 12
v_gene: TRBV7-9
j_gene: TRBJ1-4

CDR3aa: CASSYLAGGVTDTQYF
len: 16
v_gene: TRBV6-5
j_gene: TRBJ2-3

CDR3aa: CASSATDNNEQFF
len: 13
v_gene: TRBV9
j_gene: TRBJ2-1

CDR3aa: CASSPRTGGSYNEQFF
len: 16
v_gene: TRBV27
j_gene: TRBJ2-1

CDR3aa: CASSLVGENTEAFF
len: 14
v_gene: TRBV5-1
j_gene: TRBJ1-1

CDR3aa: CASSSLATATLYSEQFF
len: 17
v_gene: TRBV7-8
j_gene: TRBJ2-1

CDR3aa: CSVDGRDLYQETQYF
len: 15
v_gene: TRBV29-1
j_gene: TRBJ2-5

CDR3aa: CASRSNRSFSETQYF
len: 15
v_gene: TRBV5-8
j_gene: TRBJ2-5

CDR3aa: CASSLAGRTEAFF
len: 13
v_gene: TRBV11-2
j_gene: TRBJ1-1

CDR3aa: CASRDRLNTGELFF
len: 14
v_gene: TRBV27
j_gene: TRBJ2-2

CDR3aa: CASNQAAYNEQFF
len: 13
v_gene: TRBV14
j_gene: TRBJ2-1

CDR3aa: CSARGEGMSSGYTF
len: 14
v_gene: TRBV20-1
j_gene: TRBJ1-2

CDR3aa: CASSYDRETGELFF
len: 14
v_gene: TRBV6-2/TRBV6-3
j_gene: TRBJ2-2

CDR3aa: CASNKDSMNTEAFF
len: 14
v_gene: TRBV6-1
j_gene: TRBJ1-1

CDR3aa: CASSQDSPGTTNTGELFF
len: 18
v_gene: TRBV4-2
j_gene: TRBJ2-2

CDR3aa: CASSLFSSYEQYF
len: 13
v_gene: TRBV7-2
j_gene: TRBJ2-7

CDR3aa: CASSQDFIGAYYHSNQPQHF
len: 20
v_gene: TRBV4-3
j_gene: TRBJ1-5

CDR3aa: CASNGGGDEETQYF
len: 14
v_gene: TRBV28
j_gene: TRBJ2-5

CDR3aa: CSVRTGGYEQYF
len: 12
v_gene: TRBV29-1
j_gene: TRBJ2-7

CDR3aa: CASSKLLAVGETQYF
len: 15
v_gene: TRBV7-4
j_gene: TRBJ2-5

CDR3aa: CASSQGGRPAGYTF
len: 14
v_gene: TRBV4-1
j_gene: TRBJ1-2

CDR3aa: CASSYLPGGTTEAFF
len: 15
v_gene: TRBV6-5
j_gene: TRBJ1-1

CDR3aa: CAWKETGNEQFF
len: 12
v_gene: TRBV30
j_gene: TRBJ2-1

CDR3aa: CASSHVGEQYF
len: 11
v_gene: TRBV27
j_gene: TRBJ2-7

CDR3aa: CSATPVDISGANVLTF
len: 16
v_gene: TRBV20-1
j_gene: TRBJ2-6

CDR3aa: CASSLGAGGPYNEQFF
len: 16
v_gene: TRBV7-6
j_gene: TRBJ2-1

CDR3aa: CASSFSGGEQFF
len: 12
v_gene: TRBV5-8
j_gene: TRBJ2-1

CDR3aa: CASTHSGEANNEQFF
len: 15
v_gene: TRBV28
j_gene: TRBJ2-1

CDR3aa: CSVRTGYENTIYF
len: 13
v_gene: TRBV29-1
j_gene: TRBJ1-3

CDR3aa: CASSFSSAHNQPQHF
len: 15
v_gene: TRBV28
j_gene: TRBJ1-5

CDR3aa: CASSHGVSYNEQFF
len: 14
v_gene: TRBV9
j_gene: TRBJ2-1

CDR3aa: CSVESGQGYEQYF
len: 13
v_gene: TRBV29-1
j_gene: TRBJ2-7

CDR3aa: CASSLNTGELFF
len: 12
v_gene: TRBV5-1
j_gene: TRBJ2-2

CDR3aa: CSARDVQGQWRGSPLHF
len: 17
v_gene: TRBV20-1
j_gene: TRBJ1-6

CDR3aa: CASSRPLDRAYEQYF
len: 15
v_gene: TRBV7-9
j_gene: TRBJ2-7

CDR3aa: CASSVDGAVPNEQFF
len: 15
v_gene: TRBV9
j_gene: TRBJ2-1

CDR3aa: CATSGTREQFF
len: 11
v_gene: TRBV15
j_gene: TRBJ2-1

CDR3aa: CASSPQGARETQYF
len: 14
v_gene: TRBV12-3/TRBV12-4
j_gene: TRBJ2-5